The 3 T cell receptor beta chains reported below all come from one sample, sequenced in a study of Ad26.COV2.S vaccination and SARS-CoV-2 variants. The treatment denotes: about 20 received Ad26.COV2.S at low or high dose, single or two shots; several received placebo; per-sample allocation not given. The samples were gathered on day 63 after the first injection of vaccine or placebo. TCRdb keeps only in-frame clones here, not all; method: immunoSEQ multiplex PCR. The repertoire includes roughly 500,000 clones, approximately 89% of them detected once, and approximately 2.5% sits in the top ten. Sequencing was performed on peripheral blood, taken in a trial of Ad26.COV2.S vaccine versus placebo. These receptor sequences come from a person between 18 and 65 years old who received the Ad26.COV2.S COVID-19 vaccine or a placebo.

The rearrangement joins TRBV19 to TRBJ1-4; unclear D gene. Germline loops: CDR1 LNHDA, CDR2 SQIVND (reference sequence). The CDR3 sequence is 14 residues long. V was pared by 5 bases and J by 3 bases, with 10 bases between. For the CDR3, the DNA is TGTGCCAGTAGTGGCGGGATTGCTAATGAAAAACTGTTTTTT. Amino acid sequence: CASSGGIANEKLFF.

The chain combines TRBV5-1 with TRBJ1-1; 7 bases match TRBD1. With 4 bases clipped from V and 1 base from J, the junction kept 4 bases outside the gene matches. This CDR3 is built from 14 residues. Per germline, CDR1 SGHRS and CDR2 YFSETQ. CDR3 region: CASSMGQPNTEAFF. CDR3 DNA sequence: TGCGCCAGCAGCATGGGACAGCCGAACACTGAAGCTTTCTTT.

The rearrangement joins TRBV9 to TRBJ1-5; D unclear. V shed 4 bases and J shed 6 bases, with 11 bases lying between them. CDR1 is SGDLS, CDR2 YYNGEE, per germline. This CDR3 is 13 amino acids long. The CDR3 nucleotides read TGTGCCAGCAGCCCTCAAATGGGTCAGCCCCAGCATTTT. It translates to CASSPQMGQPQHF.